These 32 T cell receptor beta chains originate from one sample sequenced in a study of blood T cell repertoires in COVID-19. The data were produced by immunoSEQ multiplex PCR, yet TCRdb's version contains in-frame clones alone and is incomplete. The sample records hundreds of thousands of clones, over 75% being singletons. Sequenced sample: peripheral blood. The source is a woman aged 40 to 49 who had recovered from COVID-19.

The chain is built from TRBV12-5 and TRBJ2-3; weak D call: TRBD1 (7 bases). CDR1 and CDR2 (germline): LGHNT, FRNRAP. This CDR3 is built from 14 residues. V lost 6 bases and J 1 base, leaving 11 bases between the germline ends. In nucleotides, the CDR3 is TGTGCTAGTGGAGGAGGGGGCGGCACAGATACGCAGTATTTT. Protein product: CASGGGGGTDTQYF.

This chain links TRBV6-6 with TRBJ1-4; perhaps TRBD1 as D (6 bases). Trimming removed 2 bases from V and 8 bases from J, with 12 bases in between. This CDR3 comprises 14 residues. Germline V gives CDR1 MNHNY, CDR2 SVGAGI (reference sequence). The DNA of the CDR3 is TGTGCCAGCAGTTACAGGGGGGGCTGGGAAAAACTGTTTTTT. Translated, it gives CASSYRGGWEKLFF.

The V gene is TRBV6-1, the J gene TRBJ1-1; D possibly corresponds to TRBD1 (6 bases). The length of the CDR3 is 14 residues. V was trimmed by 3 bases and J by 1 base, leaving 9 bases between them. Germline lookup yields CDR1 MNHNS and CDR2 SASEGT. The CDR3 spells CASSDLQGNTEAFF. In DNA, the CDR3 is TGTGCCAGCAGTGACCTACAGGGGAACACTGAAGCTTTCTTT.

The V call is TRBV4-1, the J call TRBJ1-5, with D hard to call. This CDR3 has 16 residues. Germline-derived CDR1 and CDR2 are MGHRA and YSYEKL. With 3 bases removed from V and 0 bases from J, the gap between germline ends came to 12 bases. CDR3: CASSQSGTDSNQPQHF. DNA for the CDR3: TGCGCCAGCAGCCAGTCAGGCACCGATAGCAATCAGCCCCAGCATTTT.

The chain links TRBV6-6 to TRBJ2-6, with 8 bases that match TRBD1. Germline V gene data show CDR1 as MNHNY and CDR2 as SVGAGI (reference sequence). The CDR3 totals 16 residues. V shed 6 bases, J shed 0 bases, and the junction held 4 bases outside the gene matches. In DNA, the CDR3 is TGTGCCAGCAGGGGGACAGGAGGCTCTGGGGCCAACGTCCTGACTTTC. Its protein product is CASRGTGGSGANVLTF.

V and J are TRBV3-1 (or the pseudogene TRBV3-2) and TRBJ2-3, with TRBD2 matching over 9 bases. The CDR3 consists of 20 residues. Losses at the gene ends were 0 bases for V and 4 bases for J; bases not matched to a gene: 17. The germline CDR1 and CDR2 sequences are LGHDT and YNNKEL (reference sequence). CDR3 protein: CASSQDTLNLGGGASDTQYF. In DNA form, the CDR3 reads TGTGCCAGCAGCCAAGATACCCTAAACTTGGGCGGGGGGGCCTCAGATACGCAGTATTTT.

This chain joins TRBV7-2 and TRBJ2-2; possibly TRBD2 for D (5 bases). Germline CDR1 SGHTA, CDR2 FQGNSA. This CDR3 is built from 14 residues. Trimming left V 5 bases short and J 7 bases short, with 14 bases between. The CDR3 DNA follows: TGTGCCAGCAGCCGGGCCCCTGGAGGCGGGGAGCTGTTTTTT. It is translated as CASSRAPGGGELFF.

Only one count was recorded for this clone. This chain's CDR3 is CASSPPGTVGYTF. The CDR3 DNA is TGTGCCAGCAGTCCCCCGGGGACTGTCGGCTACACCTTC. V is TRBV28 and J is TRBJ1-2; TRBD1 is a possible D gene (5 bases). The CDR3 is made up of 13 amino acids. Germline-derived CDR1 and CDR2 are MDHEN and SYDVKM. V was cut by 5 bases and J by 8 bases, with 15 bases left in between.

V and J are TRBV19 and TRBJ1-2; a weak D match, TRBD1 (5 bases). The CDR3 is made up of 13 amino acids. Germline V gene lookup returns CDR1 LNHDA and CDR2 SQIVND (reference sequence). With 8 bases removed from V and 7 bases from J, the gap between germline ends came to 17 bases. Here the CDR3 reads CASRETGGFGYTF. CDR3 nucleotides: TGTGCCAGTCGCGAGACGGGGGGTTTTGGCTACACCTTC.

The CDR3 DNA reads TGCGCCAGCAGCTTGGCAGGGGGAACCTACGAGCAGTACTTC. Protein: CASSLAGGTYEQYF. This sequence joins TRBV5-1 and TRBJ2-7; 7 bases agree with TRBD1. The CDR3 has 14 residues. Germline V gives CDR1 SGHRS, CDR2 YFSETQ. After removal of 0 bases from V and 2 bases from J, the junction contained 2 bases not matched to a gene.

The V and J genes are TRBV2 and TRBJ2-7; D gene unclear. The CDR3 is 16 amino acids. V was clipped by 6 bases and J by 6 bases, with 24 bases between them. The germline V gene encodes CDR1 SNHLY and CDR2 FYNNEI. The CDR3 reads CASRLSALSTMAEQYF. The CDR3 nucleotides are TGTGCCAGCAGACTATCAGCGCTGAGCACAATGGCCGAGCAGTACTTC.

V and J are TRBV7-8 and TRBJ2-7; TRBD1 aligns across 11 bases. Germline V gives CDR1 SGHVS, CDR2 FQNEAQ. V shed 0 bases and J 4 bases; nucleotides not matched to a gene: 5. This CDR3 contains 16 residues. The CDR3 nucleotides read TGTGCCAGCAGCTTAGCACTCGGACAGGGGGCATACGAGCAGTACTTC. As protein: CASSLALGQGAYEQYF.

This chain connects TRBV5-1 to TRBJ1-1; D is possibly TRBD1 (5 bases). The germline V gene encodes CDR1 SGHRS and CDR2 YFSETQ. Trimming took 5 bases from V and 0 from J, leaving 11 bases between them. The CDR3 length is 14 residues. The CDR3 sequence: CASRWATVNTEAFF. The CDR3 region has the DNA TGCGCCAGCAGGTGGGCGACAGTGAACACTGAAGCTTTCTTT. Complete variable domain (other parts from reference TRBV5-1 and TRBJ1-1): KAGVTQTPRYLIKTRGQQVTLSCSPISGHRSVSWYQQTPGQGLQFLFEYFSETQRNKGNFPGRFSGRQFSNSRSEMNVSTLELGDSALYLCASRWATVNTEAFFGQGTRLTVV.

The V and J genes are TRBV5-4 and TRBJ2-5; D possibly corresponds to TRBD1 (6 bases). CDR1 is SGHNT, CDR2 YYREEE, per germline (reference sequence). CDR3 size: 16 residues. The V end was cut by 2 bases, the J end by 3 bases, with 17 bases between. DNA for the CDR3: TGTGCCAGCAGCTTTCCGACTGTGGCAGGGGAAGAGACCCAGTACTTC. Amino acids: CASSFPTVAGEETQYF.

This chain links TRBV24-1 with TRBJ1-2; perhaps TRBD1 as D (5 bases). V lost 3 bases and J 7 bases, leaving 17 bases between the germline ends. CDR1 and CDR2 (germline): KGHDR, SFDVKD. CDR3 size: 15 residues. The CDR3 is CATSDVGEDLGGYTF. The CDR3, as DNA: TGTGCCACCAGTGATGTGGGGGAGGACCTCGGTGGCTACACCTTC.

The rearrangement uses TRBV4-3 and TRBJ2-2; 9 positions match TRBD1. CDR3 length: 17 amino acids. V was pared by 4 bases and J by 0 bases, with 6 bases of the junction left unmatched. CDR1 is LGHNA, CDR2 YSLEER, per germline. The CDR3 sequence is CASSLRGQGTNTGELFF. In nucleotides, the CDR3 is TGCGCCAGCAGCCTTCGGGGACAGGGAACGAACACCGGGGAGCTGTTTTTT.

This chain joins TRBV5-5 and TRBJ2-7; D might be TRBD1 (6 bases). Between the trimmed V and J ends, which lost 1 base and 2 bases, there was a span of 10 bases. The CDR3 loop spans 14 amino acids. From germline, CDR1 is SGHKS and CDR2 YYEKEE (reference sequence). The CDR3 sequence is CASSLQGPPYEQYF. The CDR3 DNA reads as TGTGCCAGCAGCTTGCAGGGGCCTCCCTACGAGCAGTACTTC. Full variable domain (remainder filled in from reference TRBV5-5 and TRBJ2-7): DAGVTQSPTHLIKTRGQQVTLRCSPISGHKSVSWYQQVLGQGPQFIFQYYEKEERGRGNFPDRFSARQFPNYSSELNVNALLLGDSALYLCASSLQGPPYEQYFGPGTRLTVT.

V gene TRBV24-1 combines with J gene TRBJ2-5; 9 bases map to TRBD1. This CDR3 spans 17 amino acids. The V and J ends lost 4 bases and 4 bases, in that order; junction bases with no gene match: 12. Germline V gives CDR1 KGHDR, CDR2 SFDVKD. CDR3 in DNA: TGTGCCACCAGTGACCCGCTCAAGGGACAGGGAGGAGAGACCCAGTACTTC. Protein sequence: CATSDPLKGQGGETQYF.

The CDR3 coding sequence is TGTGCCAGTAGTACCCTACAGGTGGAGGGAGGCTACACCTTC. Encoded protein: CASSTLQVEGGYTF. The V gene is TRBV19, the J gene TRBJ1-2; maybe TRBD1 (5 bases). The CDR3 is made up of 14 amino acids. Trimming shortened V by 4 bases and J by 8 bases, and 17 bases separated the two germline ends. CDR1 is LNHDA, CDR2 SQIVND, per germline (reference sequence).

This clone has a single count. The chain carries TRBV11-2 and TRBJ2-1, with D unresolved. V lost 5 bases to trimming and J lost 12 bases, with 14 bases between them. The length of the CDR3 is 12 residues. From germline, CDR1 is SGHAT and CDR2 FQNNGV. The CDR3 here is CASSNLSPGQFF. CDR3 sequence (DNA): TGTGCCAGCAGCAACTTGAGTCCGGGGCAGTTCTTC.

The chain carries TRBV29-1 and TRBJ2-7; the D gene is possibly TRBD2 (5 bases). The length of the CDR3 is 12 residues. The V gene's germline CDR1 is SQVTM and CDR2 ANQGSEA. Trimming left V 4 bases short and J 4 bases short, with 11 bases between. The CDR3 DNA sequence: TGCAGCGTTGTTTCGCCGGGGTACGAGCAGTACTTC. Its translation is CSVVSPGYEQYF.

The rearrangement uses TRBV24-1 and TRBJ2-3; TRBD2 agrees at 8 bases. This CDR3 region has 16 residues. The trim removed 4 bases at V and 4 bases at J, leaving 9 bases unmatched. Germline CDR1 reads KGHDR; CDR2 reads SFDVKD. CDR3 DNA sequence: TGTGCCACCAGTGAACGGACTAGCTTTGGGGCAGATACGCAGTATTTT. Protein: CATSERTSFGADTQYF.

The CDR3 nucleotides read TGTGCCAGCAGACCCCGCGGAGCTTACGAGCAGTACTTC. It is translated as CASRPRGAYEQYF. The chain joins TRBV6-5 to TRBJ2-7; D remains unclear. Germline CDR1 MNHEY, CDR2 SVGAGI. V lost 6 bases and J lost 4, with 13 bases in between. CDR3 size: 13 residues.

The chain recombines TRBV18 with TRBJ2-7; D possibly corresponds to TRBD1 (6 bases). Germline loops: CDR1 KGHSH, CDR2 LQKENI. V lost 3 bases to trimming and J lost 0 bases, with 12 bases between them. This CDR3 contains 15 residues. The CDR3 here is CASSPKDRSSYEQYF. As DNA, the CDR3 is TGTGCCAGCTCACCTAAGGACAGAAGCTCCTACGAGCAGTACTTC.

The chain employs TRBV11-3 and TRBJ2-6; weak D call: TRBD1 (5 bases). The germline CDR1 and CDR2 sequences are SGHNT and YENEEA. The V end was cut by 3 bases, the J end by 0 bases, with 12 bases between. The CDR3 is 17 residues long. This CDR3 is CASSFKGQGSGANVLTF. The CDR3 DNA reads as TGTGCCAGCAGCTTTAAGGGCCAGGGCTCTGGGGCCAACGTCCTGACTTTC.

The V call is TRBV27, the J call TRBJ2-3; a weak D match, TRBD2 (6 bases). CDR3 length: 16 amino acids. Germline-derived CDR1 and CDR2 are MNHEY and SMNVEV (reference sequence). Trimming stripped 5 bases from V and 9 bases from J, with 24 bases between. The CDR3 region is CASSPNQRLPGGTQYF. The CDR3 nucleotides read TGTGCCAGCAGTCCGAACCAAAGACTACCCGGGGGAACGCAGTATTTT.

The chain joins TRBV4-3 to TRBJ2-4, with D maybe TRBD1 (5 bases). Per germline, CDR1 LGHNA and CDR2 YSLEER. Trimming removed 0 bases from V and 0 bases from J, with 18 bases in between. The CDR3 has 19 amino acids. The CDR3 DNA follows: TGCGCCAGCAGCCAAGATATGGGCCGGCAGGGCGAAGCCAAAAACATTCAGTACTTC. This sequence encodes CASSQDMGRQGEAKNIQYF.

V and J are TRBV6-6 and TRBJ2-3, with 8 bases fitting TRBD1. V was pared by 4 bases and J by 4 bases, with 4 bases of the junction left unmatched. Germline-derived CDR1 and CDR2 are MNHNY and SVGAGI (reference sequence). The CDR3 runs to 14 residues. In DNA, the CDR3 is TGTGCCAGCAGTTCCGGGACAGGATCAGATACGCAGTATTTT. Translation: CASSSGTGSDTQYF.

The genes are TRBV28 and TRBJ2-1; TRBD2 matches at 8 bases. Germline CDR1 reads MDHEN; CDR2 reads SYDVKM. Losses at the gene ends were 6 bases for V and 2 bases for J; bases not matched to a gene: 3. The CDR3 loop spans 14 amino acids. This CDR3 reads CASRELAAYNEQFF. The CDR3, as DNA: TGTGCCAGCAGGGAACTAGCGGCCTACAATGAGCAGTTCTTC.

This clone turned up a few times. The CDR3 here is CASRTGQGGDYGYTF. The CDR3 bases are TGCGCCAGCAGGACCGGACAGGGCGGGGACTATGGCTACACCTTC. This chain links TRBV5-1 with TRBJ1-2, with 8 bases fitting TRBD1. This CDR3 contains 15 residues. V was clipped by 5 bases and J by 3 bases; unmatched bases: 9. The germline V gene encodes CDR1 SGHRS and CDR2 YFSETQ.

This clone has a single count. In DNA, the CDR3 is TGTGCCAGCAGTTACTCCGGGGACACCGGGGAGCTGTTTTTT. Amino acids: CASSYSGDTGELFF. The genes are TRBV6-5 and TRBJ2-2; a weak D match, TRBD2 (5 bases). Germline loops: CDR1 MNHEY, CDR2 SVGAGI. V was clipped by 0 bases and J by 3 bases, with 5 bases between them. The CDR3 consists of 14 residues.

This chain joins TRBV19 and TRBJ1-2, with D unclear. This CDR3 comprises 12 residues. The V end lost 3 bases, the J end lost 5 bases, and 7 bases lay between the germline ends. CDR1 and CDR2 (germline): LNHDA, SQIVND (reference sequence). Here the CDR3 DNA reads TGTGCCAGTAGTATTGGCAGATATGGCTACACCTTC. Its protein product is CASSIGRYGYTF.